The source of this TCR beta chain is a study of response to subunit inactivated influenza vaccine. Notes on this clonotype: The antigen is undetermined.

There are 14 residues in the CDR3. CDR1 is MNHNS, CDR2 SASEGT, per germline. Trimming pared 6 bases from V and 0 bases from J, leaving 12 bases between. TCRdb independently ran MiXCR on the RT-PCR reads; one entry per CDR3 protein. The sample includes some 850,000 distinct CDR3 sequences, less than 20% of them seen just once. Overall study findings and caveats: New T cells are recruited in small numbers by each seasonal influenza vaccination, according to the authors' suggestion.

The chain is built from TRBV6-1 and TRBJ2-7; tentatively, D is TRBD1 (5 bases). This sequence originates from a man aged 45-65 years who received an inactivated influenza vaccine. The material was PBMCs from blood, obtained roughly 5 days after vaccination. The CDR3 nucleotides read TGTGCCAGCAGAGCGACAGATATCTCCTACGAGCAGTACTTC. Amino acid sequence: CASRATDISYEQYF.